The table lists the clone carrying this T cell receptor beta chain with a few counts. What it recognizes is unknown. The record originates from a study of type 1 regulatory T cells. Study information: This in vitro CD4 product, T-allo10, is enriched for Tr1 cells and alloantigen-specific. Study-level findings and limits: Compared with non-Tr1 cells, Tr1 cells showed a narrower TCR repertoire.

Each CDR3 protein is one row after TCRdb ran MiXCR on the reads. The repertoire holds about 62,000 distinct CDR3 sequences, with roughly two thirds as singletons. The source is a human donor in good health. The sample taken for sequencing was cultured non-Tr1 T cells, either the whole culture or a sorted T cell fraction (not recorded which).

The CDR3 nucleotides read TGTGCCAGCAGTCCCCATCTCGGCTACGAGCAGTACTTC. The encoded protein is CASSPHLGYEQYF. The genes are TRBV25-1 and TRBJ2-7; D is unresolved. Trimming removed 5 bases at V and 3 bases at J, with 11 bases between. Germline V gene sequence: CDR1 MGHDK, CDR2 SYGVNS. The CDR3 is 13 residues long.